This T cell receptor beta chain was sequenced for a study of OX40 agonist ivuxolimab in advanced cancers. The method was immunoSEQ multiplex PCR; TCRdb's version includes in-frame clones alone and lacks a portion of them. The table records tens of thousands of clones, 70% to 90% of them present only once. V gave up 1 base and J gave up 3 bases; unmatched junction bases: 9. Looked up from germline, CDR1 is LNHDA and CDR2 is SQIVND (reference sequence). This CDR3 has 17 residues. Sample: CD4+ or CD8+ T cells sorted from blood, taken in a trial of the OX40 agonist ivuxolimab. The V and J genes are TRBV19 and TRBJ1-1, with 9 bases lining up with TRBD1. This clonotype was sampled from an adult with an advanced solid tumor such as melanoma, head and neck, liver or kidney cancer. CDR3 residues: CASSIGTTGGRDTEAFF. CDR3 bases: TGTGCCAGTAGTATAGGGACAACAGGGGGCAGGGACACTGAAGCTTTCTTT.